The next 19 T cell receptor beta chains were all read from a single sample in a study of T cell responses to AZD1222 COVID-19 vaccine. TCRdb's table, derived via immunoSEQ multiplex PCR, lists solely in-frame clones and lacks some. The profile shows about 140,000 clones, around 93% of them singletons. The input for sequencing was peripheral blood, taken on day 0 of AZD1222 vaccination. The receptors come from an adult in good health.

This clone was detected once. CDR3 in DNA: TGCGCCAGTCAAAACGCAGGGGGGAAGGGCACTGAAGCTTTCTTT. Amino acid sequence: CASQNAGGKGTEAFF. This chain uses TRBV10-2 with TRBJ1-1, with 7 bases matching TRBD1. The CDR3 sequence is 15 residues long. CDR1 is WSHSY and CDR2 is SAAADI in the germline V gene. The V segment lost 9 bases and the J segment 4 bases; nucleotides outside the gene matches: 14.

The chain links TRBV10-3 to TRBJ1-2; no clear D gene. This CDR3 spans 16 amino acids. Trimming took off 3 bases at V and 0 bases at J, with 14 bases between the two ends. Germline CDR1 and CDR2: ENHRY and SYGVKD. Written as DNA, the CDR3 is TGTGCCATCAGTGAATTTTCTCGGGGAACTAACTATGGCTACACCTTC. This translates into CAISEFSRGTNYGYTF.

The chain carries TRBV30 and TRBJ2-7; 7 bases match TRBD1. The CDR3 is 12 residues long. The trim removed 3 bases at V and 4 bases at J, leaving 3 bases unmatched. The V gene's germline CDR1 is GTSNPN and CDR2 SVGIG (reference sequence). For the CDR3, the DNA is TGTGCCTGGAGGGCGACAGGGTACGAGCAGTACTTC. This sequence encodes CAWRATGYEQYF.

The chain links TRBV6-2 or TRBV6-3 to TRBJ2-7, with TRBD2 matching 8 bases. Germline V gene data show CDR1 as MNHEY and CDR2 as SVGEGT. This CDR3 region has 15 residues. J was trimmed by 5 bases and V by 4 bases; bases with no gene match: 10. The CDR3 region is CASSFPAGEAHEQYF. In DNA form, the CDR3 reads TGTGCCAGCAGTTTTCCAGCGGGAGAAGCCCACGAGCAGTACTTC.

This chain connects TRBV13 to TRBJ2-3, with D possibly being TRBD2 (5 bases). V was clipped by 4 bases and J by 0 bases, with 8 bases between them. Germline V lookup: CDR1 PRHDT, CDR2 FYEKMQ (reference sequence). This CDR3 contains 14 residues. The CDR3 nucleotides are TGTGCCAGCAGCTCGAGGACTAGCACAGATACGCAGTATTTT. Its protein product is CASSSRTSTDTQYF.

V and J are TRBV30 and TRBJ1-4; the D is unclear. Germline V CDR1 and CDR2: GTSNPN, SVGIG (reference sequence). Trimming took 6 bases from V and 8 from J, leaving 19 bases between them. The CDR3 consists of 14 residues. The CDR3 region has the DNA TGTGCCTGCTATCTGTATGGTCTACAGGAAAAACTGTTTTTT. This sequence encodes CACYLYGLQEKLFF.

The chain links TRBV11-2 to TRBJ2-7; a weak D match, TRBD2 (6 bases). The ends were cut back, 3 bases at V and 2 bases at J, with 14 bases in the middle. CDR1 SGHAT and CDR2 FQNNGV come from the germline V gene. The CDR3 has 15 amino acids. The CDR3 region is CASSFRRGLTYEQYF. In DNA, the CDR3 is TGTGCCAGCAGCTTTCGTCGGGGGTTAACCTACGAGCAGTACTTC.

V and J are TRBV28 and TRBJ1-5; TRBD1 aligns across 9 bases. CDR3 length: 15 amino acids. Germline CDR1 is MDHEN and CDR2 is SYDVKM. The J segment lost 6 bases and the V segment lost 4 bases, leaving 7 bases of the junction unmatched. The CDR3 protein is CASSSGQGNGQPQHF. The CDR3, as DNA: TGTGCCAGCAGTTCCGGACAGGGGAATGGTCAGCCCCAGCATTTT. Filled out from reference TRBV28 and TRBJ1-5, the complete variable domain reads DVKVTQSSRYLVKRTGEKVFLECVQDMDHENMFWYRQDPGLGLRLIYFSYDVKMKEKGDIPEGYSVSREKKERFSLILESASTNQTSMYLCASSSGQGNGQPQHFGDGTRLSIL.

The chain is built from TRBV2 and TRBJ1-2; perhaps TRBD1 as D (6 bases). Germline V CDR1 and CDR2: SNHLY, FYNNEI. V gave up 3 bases and J gave up 13 bases, with 15 bases separating them. The CDR3 runs 12 residues. DNA of the CDR3: TGTGCCAGCAGTGAGAACAGGGTTTTCTCCACCTTC. Translating gives CASSENRVFSTF.

The chain employs TRBV7-2 and TRBJ2-5; D is unresolved. V was cut by 2 bases and J by 0 bases, with 13 bases left in between. The CDR3 is 16 amino acids. Germline values: CDR1 SGHTA, CDR2 FQGNSA. The CDR3 sequence: CASSLRREGYQETQYF. The CDR3 region has the DNA TGTGCCAGCAGCTTACGAAGGGAAGGGTACCAAGAGACCCAGTACTTC. Based on the CDR3 plus reference TRBV7-2 and TRBJ2-5, the full variable domain is GAGVSQSPSNKVTEKGKDVELRCDPISGHTALYWYRQSLGQGLEFLIYFQGNSAPDKSGLPSDRFSAERTGGSVSTLTIQRTQQEDSAVYLCASSLRREGYQETQYFGPGTRLLVL.

The chain uses TRBV30 and TRBJ1-1, with no clear D. There are 10 residues in the CDR3. Looked up from germline, CDR1 is GTSNPN and CDR2 is SVGIG (reference sequence). Between the trimmed V and J ends, which lost 7 bases and 6 bases, there was a span of 9 bases. The CDR3 region is CAYDRPEAFF. CDR3 coding DNA: TGTGCCTATGATCGGCCTGAAGCTTTCTTT.

This clone was counted between two and nine times. The same CDR3 arises from other DNA sequences in this sample as well. V and J are TRBV2 and TRBJ1-2, with D possibly being TRBD1 (5 bases). Germline V gene sequence: CDR1 SNHLY, CDR2 FYNNEI. V lost 3 bases to trimming and J lost 0 bases, with 8 bases between them. This CDR3 contains 14 residues. The CDR3 here is CASSERGPNYGYTF. The DNA of the CDR3 is TGTGCCAGCAGTGAGAGGGGCCCTAACTATGGCTACACCTTC.

The chain combines TRBV6-5 with TRBJ1-1; perhaps TRBD1 as D (5 bases). CDR3 size: 13 residues. Trimming left V 11 bases short and J 1 base short, with 14 bases between. The germline CDR1 and CDR2 sequences are MNHEY and SVGAGI. The CDR3 sequence is CAGRVGPNTEAFF. Here the CDR3 DNA reads TGTGCCGGGCGAGTGGGACCGAACACTGAAGCTTTCTTT.

The chain recombines TRBV28 with TRBJ1-5; possible D gene TRBD1, 5 bases. The CDR3 has 16 amino acids. The germline CDR1 and CDR2 sequences are MDHEN and SYDVKM. With 3 bases removed from V and 3 bases from J, the gap between germline ends came to 15 bases. The CDR3 protein is CASSLWGGSLNQPQHF. The CDR3 region has the DNA TGTGCCAGCAGTTTGTGGGGGGGGAGTCTCAATCAGCCCCAGCATTTT.

The V gene is TRBV5-5, the J gene TRBJ1-1; no reliable D call. CDR1 is SGHKS and CDR2 is YYEKEE in the germline V gene (reference sequence). The length of the CDR3 is 13 residues. The V end lost 0 bases, the J end lost 4 bases, and 7 bases lay between the germline ends. Here the CDR3 reads CASSLDLPTEAFF. In nucleotides, the CDR3 is TGTGCCAGCAGCTTGGACCTGCCCACTGAAGCTTTCTTT.

The V call is TRBV6-4, the J call TRBJ1-4; TRBD1 aligns across 7 bases. This CDR3 is built from 14 residues. Germline values: CDR1 MRHNA, CDR2 SNTAGT. V shed 6 bases, J shed 2 bases, and the junction held 3 bases outside the gene matches. The CDR3: CASSPGGTNEKLFF. The CDR3 nucleotides are TGTGCCAGCAGCCCAGGGGGGACTAATGAAAAACTGTTTTTT.

The chain joins TRBV2 to TRBJ1-5, with D unclear. Trimming removed 3 bases at V and 2 bases at J, with 20 bases between. The CDR3 totals 18 residues. In germline, CDR1 is SNHLY, CDR2 FYNNEI. In DNA, the CDR3 is TGTGCCAGCAGTGATTTGGTCGTCCGGCCGAGGGGCAATCAGCCCCAGCATTTT. The encoded protein is CASSDLVVRPRGNQPQHF.

The chain combines TRBV6-4 with TRBJ1-6; 8 bases are a match to TRBD1. The V segment lost 0 bases and the J segment 10 bases; nucleotides outside the gene matches: 5. The CDR3 runs to 15 residues. CDR1 is MRHNA and CDR2 is SNTAGT in the germline V gene. The CDR3 region is CASSDSTGGSSPLHF. As DNA, the CDR3 is TGTGCCAGCAGTGACTCTACAGGGGGTTCATCACCCCTCCACTTT.

The chain recombines TRBV6-2 or TRBV6-3 with TRBJ2-6; D may match TRBD1 or TRBD2 (5 bases each). Germline V gene lookup returns CDR1 MNHEY and CDR2 SVGEGT. V lost 6 bases to trimming and J lost 4 bases, with 16 bases between them. CDR3 size: 16 residues. The CDR3 nucleotides read TGTGCCAGCAGCCCCCCCCTCGGGGCCGGGGCCAACGTCCTGACTTTC. Protein sequence: CASSPPLGAGANVLTF.